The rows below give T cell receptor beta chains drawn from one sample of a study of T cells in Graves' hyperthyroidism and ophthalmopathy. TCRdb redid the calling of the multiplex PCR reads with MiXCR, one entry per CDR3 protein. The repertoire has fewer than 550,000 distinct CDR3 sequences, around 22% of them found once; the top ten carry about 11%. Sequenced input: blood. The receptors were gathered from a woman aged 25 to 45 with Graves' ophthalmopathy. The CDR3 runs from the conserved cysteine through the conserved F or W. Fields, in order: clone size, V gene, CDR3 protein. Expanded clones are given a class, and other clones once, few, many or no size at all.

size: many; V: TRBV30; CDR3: CAWSIGQLYSNQPQHF
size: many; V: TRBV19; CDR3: CASNWDRGTPEAFF
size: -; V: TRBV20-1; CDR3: CSARDSPVQTQYF
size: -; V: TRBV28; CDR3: CASSFSRKGEQYF
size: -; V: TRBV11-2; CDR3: CASSLGGEPKTKTQYF
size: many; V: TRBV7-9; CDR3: CASSLRYDEQYF
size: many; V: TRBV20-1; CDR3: CSAGGETEAFF
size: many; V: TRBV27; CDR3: CASSAFIAGENYEQYF
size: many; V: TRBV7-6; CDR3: CASSLAGRGNQPQHF
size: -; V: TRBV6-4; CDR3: CAPRANYGYTF
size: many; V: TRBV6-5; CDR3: CASRSQSSTEAFF
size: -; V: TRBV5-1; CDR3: CASRPILTSGQNYGYTF
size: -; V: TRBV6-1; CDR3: CASSEGYQHEQYF
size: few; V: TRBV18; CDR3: CASSPGATGNTIYF
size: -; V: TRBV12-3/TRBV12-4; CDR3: CASSSPTGPYGYTF
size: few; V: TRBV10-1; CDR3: CASSESRGKTQYF
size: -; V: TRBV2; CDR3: CASSEDRRYEQYF
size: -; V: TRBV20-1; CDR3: CSAPGTGQNTIYF
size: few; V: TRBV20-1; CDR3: CSAELSGGASYEQYF
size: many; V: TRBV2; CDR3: CASRTSGVYEQYF
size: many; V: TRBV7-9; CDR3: CASSSSGTGQHEQYF
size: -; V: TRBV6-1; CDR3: CASRIRTEKVGTEAFF
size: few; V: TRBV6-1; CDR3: CASSDAGGNYEQYF
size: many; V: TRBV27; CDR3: CASSFQGGSGYTF
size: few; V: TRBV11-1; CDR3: CASSLNRGGRNTEAFF
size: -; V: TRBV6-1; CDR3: CASSARGLTF
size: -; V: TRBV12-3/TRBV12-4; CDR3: CASSHGRQLSYEQYF
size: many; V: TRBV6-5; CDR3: CASSSQITEAFF
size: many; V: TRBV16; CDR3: CASSQNLIRTTSQPQHF
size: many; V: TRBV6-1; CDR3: CASSEGWVFPEAFF
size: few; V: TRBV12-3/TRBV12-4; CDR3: CASSPTRTNYGYTF
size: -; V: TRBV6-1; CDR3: CASRAGGNYEQYF
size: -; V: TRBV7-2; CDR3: CASSLYSGSYNEQFF
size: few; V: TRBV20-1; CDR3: CSAQTAGGQPQHF
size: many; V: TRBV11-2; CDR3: CASSRRPGTRGINEQYF
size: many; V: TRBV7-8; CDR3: CASSSGQGYSGNTIYF
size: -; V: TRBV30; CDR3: CAWSAGNQAYEQYF
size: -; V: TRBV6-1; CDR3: CASFQGANSPLHF
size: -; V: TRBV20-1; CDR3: CSAREEGGGSNHQPQHF
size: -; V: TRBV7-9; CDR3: CASSSHVQDYGYTF
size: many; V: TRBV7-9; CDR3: CASSPRSFDYEQYF
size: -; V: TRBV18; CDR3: CASSPPSRVETEAFF
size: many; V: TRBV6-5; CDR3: CASSYSSQDQPQHF
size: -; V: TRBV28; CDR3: CASSPTPPGAEPQHF
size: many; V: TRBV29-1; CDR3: CSVGREGETQYF